Here is one T cell receptor beta chain with its context. Sequencing used immunoSEQ multiplex PCR; TCRdb keeps in-frame clones, though not all of them. This sample has 600,000 to 800,000 clones, with roughly two thirds found just once. The V and J ends lost 6 bases and 0 bases, in that order; junction bases with no gene match: 5. Germline CDR1 MNHNS, CDR2 SASEGT. The CDR3 spans 14 residues. The study drew all its donors from Caucasian adults living in Nashville, Tennessee. The source of the sample is a study of shared clonotypes between healthy human individuals. Sequenced material: memory CD4+ T cells sorted from blood. The subset here: CD45RA-negative fraction. V and J are TRBV6-1 and TRBJ2-7; 7 bases line up with TRBD2. This receptor was identified in a woman younger than 45 in good health. The CDR3 is CASSWGGTSYEQYF. The DNA of the CDR3 is TGTGCCAGCAGCTGGGGGGGGACCTCCTACGAGCAGTACTTC.